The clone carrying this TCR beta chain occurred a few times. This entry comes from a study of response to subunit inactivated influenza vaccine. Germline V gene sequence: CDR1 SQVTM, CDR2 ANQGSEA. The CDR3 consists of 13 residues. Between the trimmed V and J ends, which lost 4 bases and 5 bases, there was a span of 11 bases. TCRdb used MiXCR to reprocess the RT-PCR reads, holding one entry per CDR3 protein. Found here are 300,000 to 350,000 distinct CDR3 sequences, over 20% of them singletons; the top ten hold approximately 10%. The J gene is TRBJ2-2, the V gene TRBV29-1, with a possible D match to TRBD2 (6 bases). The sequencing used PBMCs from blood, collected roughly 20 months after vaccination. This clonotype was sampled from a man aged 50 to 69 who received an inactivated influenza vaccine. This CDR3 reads CSVGRGGTGELFF. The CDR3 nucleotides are TGCAGCGTTGGCCGGGGAGGAACCGGGGAGCTGTTTTTT.